This T cell receptor (beta chain) was obtained from a study of blood T cell repertoires in COVID-19. For the study at large: Samples taken during acute and convalescent COVID-19 were collected in the United States, Italy and Spain.

Germline lookup yields CDR1 SGHAT and CDR2 FQNNGV. J lost 11 bases, V lost 4 bases, and 10 bases had no gene match. The CDR3 is made up of 15 amino acids. As handled by the study authors: Reference gene primer amplification in the assay estimated nucleated cell counts. Using immunoSEQ multiplex PCR, the repertoire was profiled, and TCRdb retains in-frame clones only, with some absent. D and trimming were read from the DNA, whereas the V and J calls and clone size are those reported in that table. The sample lists nearly 200,000 clones, more than 70% seen once, with 5.5% to 7% in the top ten. This rearrangement joins TRBV11-2 to TRBJ2-1; 11 positions match TRBD1. The clonotype originates from a woman aged 40 to 50 who had recovered from COVID-19. The material sequenced was peripheral blood. CDR3 in DNA: TGTGCCAGCAGCTCAAACACTGGACAGGGGGCGCAGCAGTTCTTC. It translates to CASSSNTGQGAQQFF.